These 10 T cell receptor beta chains originate from one sample sequenced in a study of cytomegalovirus exposure and HLA in healthy donors. Only in-frame clones appear in the TCRdb table, and some are missing; sequencing was by immunoSEQ multiplex PCR. The sample comprises fewer than 95,000 clones, 80% to 85% of which are singletons, and about an eighth rests with the top ten. Material: PBMCs. The receptors stem from a young woman in good health and CMV-seropositive.

This clone was picked up a small number of times. The rearrangement links TRBV4-3 to TRBJ1-2; unclear D gene. The CDR3 contains 20 residues. The V and J ends lost 0 bases and 0 bases respectively, with 23 bases between them. Germline CDR1 LGHNA, CDR2 YSLEER. CDR3 in DNA: TGCGCCAGCAGCCAAGATATCGGTATCGGTCAAGGAGGCGCTAACTATGGCTACACCTTC. Protein product: CASSQDIGIGQGGANYGYTF.

The chain links TRBV27 to TRBJ1-6; D is unclear. Trimming took off 10 bases at V and 0 bases at J, with 10 bases between the two ends. There are 14 residues in the CDR3. Per the germline V gene, CDR1 is MNHEY and CDR2 is SMNVEV (reference sequence). CDR3 in DNA: TGTGCCACCTCAGGTAGCTCCTATAATTCACCCCTCCACTTT. It is translated as CATSGSSYNSPLHF.

The genes are TRBV13 and TRBJ2-7; possible D gene TRBD2, 5 bases. The V end lost 5 bases, the J end lost 0 bases, and 11 bases lay between the germline ends. Germline V gene sequence: CDR1 PRHDT, CDR2 FYEKMQ (reference sequence). This CDR3 region has 14 residues. CDR3 sequence (DNA): TGTGCCAGCAGCCTCGGACTTACCTCCTACGAGCAGTACTTC. Its protein product is CASSLGLTSYEQYF.

The J gene is TRBJ2-3, the V gene TRBV28, with 9 bases aligning to TRBD2. The CDR3 spans 15 residues. With V trimmed by 7 bases and J by 3 bases, 8 bases remained unmatched. CDR1 MDHEN and CDR2 SYDVKM come from the germline V gene. The CDR3 loop is CASNIGGGGTDTQYF. In DNA form, the CDR3 reads TGTGCCAGCAACATTGGCGGGGGGGGGACAGATACGCAGTATTTT.

The gene calls are TRBV28 and TRBJ2-7; 7 bases map to TRBD1. Germline V gene data show CDR1 as MDHEN and CDR2 as SYDVKM. This CDR3 spans 15 amino acids. V was pared by 9 bases and J by 4 bases, with 15 bases of the junction left unmatched. The CDR3 DNA reads as TGTGCCAGTAGACCAATCCCGGGACAGAGTTACGAGCAGTACTTC. It encodes CASRPIPGQSYEQYF.

The chain couples TRBV4-3 to TRBJ2-2; weak D call: TRBD2 (5 bases). Germline assignment: CDR1 LGHNA and CDR2 YSLEER. V was cut by 1 base and J by 3 bases, with 9 bases left in between. The CDR3 loop spans 15 amino acids. The CDR3 bases are TGCGCCAGCAGCCAAGGCGGACTTCACACCGGGGAGCTGTTTTTT. It specifies CASSQGGLHTGELFF.

This chain uses TRBV6-5 with TRBJ2-3; D is perhaps TRBD1 (5 bases). Deletions cut 3 bases from V and 0 bases from J, with 10 bases between. Germline-derived CDR1 and CDR2 are MNHEY and SVGAGI. This CDR3 contains 15 residues. This CDR3 is CASSYAAGSTDTQYF. For the CDR3, the DNA is TGTGCCAGCAGTTATGCGGCAGGGAGCACAGATACGCAGTATTTT.

This rearrangement joins TRBV2 to TRBJ2-1; D might be TRBD2 (5 bases). V was clipped by 6 bases and J by 0 bases, with 18 bases between them. Germline CDR1 reads SNHLY; CDR2 reads FYNNEI. The CDR3 length is 17 residues. The CDR3 DNA is TGTGCCAGCAGCCGGTCCGGAGGCCTGACCTCCTACAATGAGCAGTTCTTC. Residues: CASSRSGGLTSYNEQFF.

The chain couples TRBV29-1 to TRBJ1-1; the D gene is possibly TRBD1 (6 bases). CDR1 and CDR2 (germline): SQVTM, ANQGSEA. V lost 3 bases to trimming and J lost 1 base, with 9 bases between them. The CDR3 runs 13 residues. The CDR3 is CSVEIQGNTEAFF. CDR3 coding DNA: TGCAGCGTTGAGATACAGGGGAACACTGAAGCTTTCTTT. Supplemented by reference TRBV29-1 and TRBJ1-1, the full variable domain reads SAVISQKPSRDICQRGTSLTIQCQVDSQVTMMFWYRQQPGQSLTLIATANQGSEATYESGFVIDKFPISRPNLTFSTLTVSNMSPEDSSIYLCSVEIQGNTEAFFGQGTRLTVV.

This clone was seen a handful of times. The chain carries TRBV5-5 and TRBJ1-2, with TRBD1 matching over 8 bases. CDR1 and CDR2 from the germline V gene are SGHKS and YYEKEE (reference sequence). This CDR3 region has 16 residues. V trimming: 4 bases; J trimming: 2 bases; junction bases outside the gene matches: 10. The CDR3 protein is CASSPGQAALNYGYTF. The CDR3 coding sequence is TGTGCCAGCAGCCCGGGACAGGCGGCCTTGAACTATGGCTACACCTTC.